A selection of T cell receptor beta chains follows, all from one sample in a study of T cell repertoires in cytomegalovirus infection. TCRdb itself ran the reads through MiXCR, one entry per CDR3 protein. Seen here are hundreds of thousands of distinct CDR3 sequences, approximately 32% observed once, and the top ten hold 9.5% to 15%. These receptors have no identified antigens. The sample in question was cultured CD8+ T cells from PBMCs, obtained from culture after CMV antigen stimulation. Receptor source: a human donor in good health (CMV status not recorded). Some clones in this sample may be carry-over from other donors' samples. Both conserved end residues are part of each CDR3. Fields, in order: J gene, D gene, clone size, V gene, CDR3 DNA, CDR3 protein. D genes are given only for firm matches. Where a row states a size, it is once, few, many or the class of an expanded clone; other rows omit it.

TRBJ2-6 TRBD1 . TRBV6-5 TGTGCCAGCAGTTACTCGACAGGGAGCTCTGGGGCCAACGTCCTGACTTTC CASSYSTGSSGANVLTF
TRBJ2-2 . . TRBV6-6 TGTGCCAGCAGCTATGAAAGGGGGGACACCGGGGAGCTGTTTTTT CASSYERGDTGELFF
TRBJ2-1 TRBD1 few TRBV5-1 TGCGCCAGCAGCGGATTTCAGAACAGGGACAGCTCCTACAATGAGCAGTTCTTC CASSGFQNRDSSYNEQFF
TRBJ1-2 TRBD1 few TRBV7-9 TGTGCCAGCAGCTTGGTATGGGACAGGGTAAACTATGGCTACACCTTC CASSLVWDRVNYGYTF
TRBJ2-1 TRBD2 few TRBV9 TGTGCCAGCAGCGTAGTTTCCAGCGGGGGCCTCTACAATGAGCAGTTCTTC CASSVVSSGGLYNEQFF
TRBJ1-2 . . TRBV4-3 TGCGCCAGCAGCCAAGGAGTTAAGGCCCCTCTTTCCAACTATGGCTACACCTTC CASSQGVKAPLSNYGYTF
TRBJ2-2 . . TRBV19 TGTGCCAGTAGTAGAAAGACAGGGAACACCGGGGAGCTGTTTTTT CASSRKTGNTGELFF
TRBJ1-5 . . TRBV2 TGTGCCAGCAGTGAAGGCAGGGGAGGCGACAATCAGCCCCAGCATTTT CASSEGRGGDNQPQHF
TRBJ2-7 . few TRBV5-4 TGTGCCAGCAGCCTGTTTGGCGGGATTAGCTCCTACGAGCAGTACTTC CASSLFGGISSYEQYF
TRBJ2-5 TRBD1 few TRBV2 TGTGCCAGCAGTGAAGCCCCTGACAGGGCCCAGTACTTC CASSEAPDRAQYF
TRBJ1-5 . few TRBV4-1 TGCGCCAGCAGCCAAGATAATGGGCCTCAGCCCCAGCATTTT CASSQDNGPQPQHF
TRBJ2-3 TRBD1 . TRBV15 TGTGCCACCAGCAGAGATAGTGGGACAGGTACAGATACGCAGTATTTT CATSRDSGTGTDTQYF
TRBJ1-1 . . TRBV6-1 TGTGCCAGCAGTTCGAATCAGGGAGCACCAAACACTGAAGCTTTCTTT CASSSNQGAPNTEAFF
TRBJ2-7 . . TRBV20-1 TGCAGTGCTACCCGAACCGGGACATCCTACGAGCAGTACTTC CSATRTGTSYEQYF
TRBJ1-5 . . TRBV12-3/TRBV12-4 TGTGCCAGCAGTTTTGCCCCTCAGGGTACAATTCAGCCCCAGCATTTT CASSFAPQGTIQPQHF
TRBJ1-5 . few TRBV7-9 TGTGCCAGCACCTCAGGGACCTTAAGCAATCAGCCCCAGCATTTT CASTSGTLSNQPQHF
TRBJ2-2 . few TRBV27 TGTGCCAGCAGTACGTACAGGGAATCGAACACCGGGGAGCTGTTTTTT CASSTYRESNTGELFF
TRBJ1-5 . . TRBV27 TGTGCCAGCAGTTTCTGGCAGGACCTCTATGAAAATAGCAATCAGCCCCAGCATTTT CASSFWQDLYENSNQPQHF
TRBJ1-3 TRBD1 . TRBV6-1 TGTGCCAGCAGTGAAGCGTGGACAGGCAGAAACACCATATATTTT CASSEAWTGRNTIYF
TRBJ1-3 . . TRBV2 TGTGCCAGCAGCGATGGCCCTGGAAACACCATATATTTT CASSDGPGNTIYF
TRBJ1-4 . few TRBV2 TGTGCCAGCCTTCAGGCTGGAGCGAATGAAAAACTGTTTTTT CASLQAGANEKLFF
TRBJ1-1 . few TRBV11-2 TGTGCCAGCAGCTTATGGGGAGCCCCGGGTCGGGGGACTGAAGCTTTCTTT CASSLWGAPGRGTEAFF
TRBJ2-1 TRBD2 many TRBV7-6 TGTGCCAGCAGCTTATTCACTAGCGGGGGGGCCGGTGAGCAGTTCTTC CASSLFTSGGAGEQFF
TRBJ1-5 . . TRBV20-1 TGCAGTGCTAGAGATATTACCGAGTATAGCAATCAGCCCCAGCATTTT CSARDITEYSNQPQHF
TRBJ2-1 TRBD2 few TRBV6-6 TGTGCCAGCAGCCCCACTAGCGGGAGGGGCAATGAGCAGTTCTTC CASSPTSGRGNEQFF
TRBJ2-2 TRBD1 . TRBV24-1 TGTGCCACCAGTGAAGGGGGCCCTTACACCGGGGAGCTGTTTTTT CATSEGGPYTGELFF
TRBJ1-1 TRBD1 many TRBV10-2 TGCGCCAGCAAAAGGGACAGGGAAAACGGGAACTCTGAAGCTTTCTTT CASKRDRENGNSEAFF
TRBJ2-3 . many TRBV7-2 TGTGCCAGCAGCCTTAGTACAGGGTGGAGGGCAGATACGCAGTATTTT CASSLSTGWRADTQYF
TRBJ1-5 TRBD1 . TRBV6-2/TRBV6-3 TGTGCCAGCAGCCATAGTGGGATGGAACAGGGGGTCAATCAGCCCCAGCATTTT CASSHSGMEQGVNQPQHF
TRBJ2-1 TRBD2 . TRBV4-3 TGCGCCAGCAGCCGTGACGGGACTAGCGGGGGGGCGGGTGAGCAGTTCTTC CASSRDGTSGGAGEQFF
TRBJ2-3 . many TRBV12-5 TGTGCTAGTGGTTTGCCCGTCCCCGGCCCCACAGATACGCAGTATTTT CASGLPVPGPTDTQYF
TRBJ2-1 TRBD2 many TRBV7-9 TGTGCCAGCAGCCCGAGACTAGCGGGGGGCAATGAGCAGTTCTTC CASSPRLAGGNEQFF
TRBJ1-2 . few TRBV7-9 TGTGCCAGCAGCCCTAGTCGGGCTTCAAATTATGGCTACACCTTC CASSPSRASNYGYTF
TRBJ1-2 . . TRBV7-3 TGTGCCAGCAGCTTAACAGGACAGACCTTAAACTATGGCTACACCTTC CASSLTGQTLNYGYTF
TRBJ2-3 TRBD2 . TRBV4-1 TGCGCCAGCAGCCAAGTCTGGGCGGGGGAAGGAGATACGCAGTATTTT CASSQVWAGEGDTQYF
TRBJ2-7 TRBD2 once TRBV7-6 TGTGTCAGCAGCTTAGAAGCGGGGGGCCACGAGCAGTACTTC CVSSLEAGGHEQYF
TRBJ2-6 . many TRBV6-5 TGTGCCAGCAGCCCCCGAGCCGGTACGGCTATCTCTGGGGCCAACGTCCTGACTTTC CASSPRAGTAISGANVLTF
TRBJ2-1 . . TRBV10-1 TGCGCCAGCTCCCCCCCTACCTATCCCAATGAGCAGTTCTTC CASSPPTYPNEQFF
TRBJ1-4 TRBD1 few TRBV7-6 TGTGCCAGCAGCACAAGGACAGGGGAGGGTGAAAAACTGTTTTTT CASSTRTGEGEKLFF
TRBJ2-1 . . TRBV27 TGTGCCAGCAGTCTACTACTCGGGGGATTCGCTTTTAATGAGCAGTTCTTC CASSLLLGGFAFNEQFF
TRBJ2-5 TRBD1 few TRBV7-4 TGTGCCAGCACCATGAACGGGGACAGGGGACGGCAAGAGACCCAGTACTTC CASTMNGDRGRQETQYF
TRBJ2-1 TRBD1 few TRBV29-1 TGCAGCGCCGTGGGACAGTACAATGAGCAGTTCTTC CSAVGQYNEQFF
TRBJ2-1 . . TRBV12-5 TGTGCTAGTGGTTTGGGAGGAATCTACAATGAGCAGTTCTTC CASGLGGIYNEQFF
TRBJ1-1 TRBD1 few TRBV12-5 TGTGCTAGTTTGGGACAGGCGGTGCCGCGGGAGGAAGCTTTCTTT CASLGQAVPREEAFF
TRBJ2-1 . many TRBV7-6 TGTGCCAGCAGCTTAGAGACAGTTGGCAATGAGCAGTTCTTC CASSLETVGNEQFF
TRBJ2-5 TRBD2 . TRBV6-5 TGTGCCAGCAGTTACTGCCTAGCGGGGGGTAACCAAGAGACCCAGTACTTC CASSYCLAGGNQETQYF
TRBJ2-3 TRBD1 . TRBV2 TGTGCCAGCAGGAGAGGACAGGGAAGCACAGATACGCAGTATTTT CASRRGQGSTDTQYF
TRBJ1-1 . . TRBV20-1 TGCAGTGCTAGAGAGTTCTACAGCAGCCTGAACACTGAAGCTTTCTTT CSAREFYSSLNTEAFF
TRBJ2-1 . once TRBV7-6 TGTGCCAGCAGCCCGCCGTGGTGGCACAATGAGCAGTTCTTC CASSPPWWHNEQFF
TRBJ2-2 TRBD2 few TRBV27 TGTGCCACCCATCCAGCGGGGGGGAACACCGGGGAGCTGTTTTTT CATHPAGGNTGELFF
TRBJ2-2 TRBD2 few TRBV2 TGTGCCAGCCTACTCGCTAGCGGGGGCACCGGGGAGCTGTTTTTT CASLLASGGTGELFF